The entry that follows covers one T cell receptor (beta chain) sequence. The antigen remains undetermined. These data are taken from a study of T-cell reconstitution after alpha-beta-depleted transplantation in children. During its preparation, the TCRbeta library received unique molecular identifiers. Each CDR3 protein is one row after TCRdb ran MiXCR on the PCR reads. The data show about 980,000 distinct CDR3 sequences, about 29% seen once. This CDR3 region has 15 residues. The V and J ends lost 3 bases and 2 bases respectively, with 12 bases between them. CDR1 and CDR2 from the germline V gene are SGDLS and YYNGEE. Study-level findings and limits: Several hundred expanded graft clones reportedly supplied alpha-beta T cells about two months after transplant. Fresh T-cell production supplied most of the T-cell counts and diversity seen one year after transplant.

The clonotype comes from a boy under two years old who had a stem cell transplant for SCID, so the T cells may come from the graft donor. Specimen: PBMCs, mostly from graft donor cells, collected 360 days after TCRalphabeta/CD19-depleted stem cell transplant. The rearrangement links TRBV9 to TRBJ2-1, with a possible D match to TRBD2 (7 bases). The CDR3 bases are TGTGCCAGCAGCGCGATGGGGGGGCCCTACAATGAGCAGTTCTTC. Translation: CASSAMGGPYNEQFF.